This TCR beta chain was sequenced for a study of cytomegalovirus exposure and HLA in healthy donors. In germline, CDR1 is MNHNY, CDR2 SVGAGI (reference sequence). V trimming: 6 bases; J trimming: 7 bases; junction bases outside the gene matches: 6. CDR3 length equals 13 residues. A multiplex PCR was run with 60 Vbeta primers and 13 Jbeta primers. Method: immunoSEQ multiplex PCR; TCRdb's copy keeps in-frame clones and lacks some. Among approximately 75,000 clones, 60% to 75% were seen once, and the ten largest hold less than 25%. Whole-study findings and limits: Listed as cytomegalovirus-associated were approximately 160 TCR beta chains. In a later analysis, DRB1 alleles had the most associated TCRs; HLA-C alleles the fewest. Researchers reported in a later analysis that a missense DCLRE1C variant was tied to TCR beta V- and J-gene trimming.

With respect to this clone: The antigen remains undetermined.

The sample comprised PBMCs. This receptor was identified in a man aged 40-49 years in good health and CMV-seropositive. The chain carries TRBV6-6 and TRBJ1-5, with TRBD1 matching over 7 bases. The CDR3, as DNA: TGTGCCAGCAGCCCCAGGACAGGCCAGCCCCAGCATTTT. It encodes CASSPRTGQPQHF.